The 21 T cell receptor beta chains given below trace back to one sample, sequenced in a study of T cells after yellow fever vaccination. TCRdb re-derived calls from the 5' RACE reads in MiXCR, one entry per CDR3 protein. In the table there are some 300,000 distinct CDR3 sequences, 7% to 10% of which are singletons. The material sequenced was PBMCs, taken roughly 47 days after the first yellow fever vaccination. Receptors were obtained from a man between 18 and 29 years old who received the YFV17D yellow fever vaccine.

This clonotype was counted ten times or more. The V gene is TRBV27, the J gene TRBJ2-1, with 13 bases lining up with TRBD2. This CDR3 comprises 18 residues. Losses at the gene ends were 5 bases for V and 2 bases for J; bases not matched to a gene: 9. Germline V gene sequence: CDR1 MNHEY, CDR2 SMNVEV (reference sequence). CDR3 region: CASSAGTSGETPYNEQFF. The CDR3 DNA reads as TGTGCCAGCAGTGCTGGGACTAGCGGGGAGACACCCTACAATGAGCAGTTCTTC.

This clonotype was detected many times. The V and J genes are TRBV6-2 or TRBV6-3 and TRBJ1-1, with 10 nucleotides matching TRBD1. Losses at the gene ends were 4 bases for V and 0 bases for J; bases not matched to a gene: 5. Per germline, CDR1 MNHEY and CDR2 SVGEGT. The CDR3 is 16 residues long. The CDR3 DNA follows: TGTGCCAGCAGTTCAGCAGGGACAGGGGTGAACACTGAAGCTTTCTTT. Its translation: CASSSAGTGVNTEAFF.

This clonotype has only a few counts. Here the CDR3 reads CASSYSRAWSTEAFF. CDR3 nucleotide sequence: TGTGCCAGCAGTTACTCCAGGGCTTGGAGCACTGAAGCTTTCTTT. This chain joins TRBV6-2 or TRBV6-3 and TRBJ1-1; the D gene is possibly TRBD1 (5 bases). The germline V gene has CDR1 MNHEY and CDR2 SVGEGT. Between the trimmed V and J ends, which lost 0 bases and 4 bases, there was a span of 12 bases. This CDR3 comprises 15 residues.

The V and J genes are TRBV5-5 and TRBJ1-5; D is ambiguous. Germline V CDR1 and CDR2: SGHKS, YYEKEE (reference sequence). This CDR3 has 14 residues. Trimming removed 2 bases from V and 0 bases from J, with 6 bases in between. CDR3 nucleotides: TGTGCCAGCAGCTTTTTCGATAGCAATCAGCCCCAGCATTTT. Protein: CASSFFDSNQPQHF.

V is TRBV7-3 and J is TRBJ1-6, with a possible D match to TRBD1 (5 bases). V lost 11 bases and J 11 bases, leaving 13 bases between the germline ends. The germline CDR1 and CDR2 sequences are SGHTA and FQGTGA. The CDR3 length is 11 residues. Here the CDR3 reads CAWKQVPPLHF. The CDR3 DNA sequence: TGTGCCTGGAAACAGGTCCCACCCCTCCACTTT.

This clonotype was picked up a small number of times. This chain links TRBV5-1 with TRBJ2-1; possibly TRBD1 for D (5 bases). The germline CDR1 and CDR2 sequences are SGHRS and YFSETQ. V was trimmed by 0 bases and J by 1 base, leaving 11 bases between them. CDR3 length: 16 amino acids. CDR3 nucleotides: TGCGCCAGCAGCTTGGGGGGCGTCATGTCCTACAATGAGCAGTTCTTC. It yields the protein CASSLGGVMSYNEQFF.

This clonotype was seen repeatedly, ten times or more. The rearrangement joins TRBV7-2 to TRBJ2-5; TRBD2 might be the D (5 bases). The V end lost 5 bases, the J end lost 5 bases, and 15 bases lay between the germline ends. There are 14 residues in the CDR3. CDR1 is SGHTA and CDR2 is FQGNSA in the germline V gene. The CDR3 DNA is TGTGCCAGCAGCCCCGGAGTCAGGAGGGAGACCCAGTACTTC. Protein sequence: CASSPGVRRETQYF.

The chain recombines TRBV6-2 or TRBV6-3 with TRBJ1-5; no reliable D call. CDR1 and CDR2 (germline): MNHEY, SVGEGT. With 5 bases removed from V and 7 bases from J, the gap between germline ends came to 12 bases. The CDR3 runs to 13 residues. CDR3 sequence (DNA): TGTGCCAGCAGTCCCCCGCGGCGGCAGCCCCAGCATTTT. Translating it yields CASSPPRRQPQHF.

This clonotype was picked up many times. V usage is TRBV27 and J usage is TRBJ1-5, with D possibly matching TRBD1 (6 bases). Looked up from germline, CDR1 is MNHEY and CDR2 is SMNVEV (reference sequence). V was trimmed by 6 bases and J by 0 bases, leaving 12 bases between them. This CDR3 spans 15 amino acids. CDR3 protein: CASSPTGFSNQPQHF. The CDR3 DNA follows: TGTGCCAGCAGCCCAACAGGGTTTAGCAATCAGCCCCAGCATTTT.

This clonotype was counted between two and nine times. The rearrangement links TRBV10-3 to TRBJ2-7; 7 bases align to TRBD1. Losses at the gene ends were 6 bases for V and 0 bases for J; bases not matched to a gene: 2. CDR3 size: 13 residues. CDR1 and CDR2 (germline): ENHRY, SYGVKD. The CDR3 loop is CAIRDRSSYEQYV. The DNA of the CDR3 is TGTGCCATCAGGGACAGGAGCTCCTACGAGCAGTACGTC.

This clonotype showed up just a few times. The gene calls are TRBV7-2 and TRBJ1-2; D might be TRBD1 (6 bases). V lost 3 bases, J lost 5 bases, and 22 bases lay in between. The CDR3 totals 17 residues. CDR1 and CDR2 (germline): SGHTA, FQGNSA. The CDR3 nucleotides are TGTGCCAGCAGCTTTGGCCCCCCGACAGGCGACTTTTATGGCTACACCTTC. Translation gives CASSFGPPTGDFYGYTF.

The chain couples TRBV29-1 to TRBJ2-1; D tentatively fits TRBD1 or TRBD2 (5 bases each). CDR3 length equals 13 residues. Germline lookup yields CDR1 SQVTM and CDR2 ANQGSEA. V lost 6 bases, J lost 7 bases, and 16 bases lay in between. CDR3 in amino acids: CSVRGLRGNEQFF. For the CDR3, the DNA is TGCAGCGTGAGGGGATTGAGGGGAAATGAGCAGTTCTTC.

This clonotype was counted a few times. This chain connects TRBV4-2 to TRBJ1-5; TRBD1 agrees at 12 bases. The length of the CDR3 is 15 residues. Germline trimming cut 3 bases from V and 5 bases from J; bases unmatched to any gene: 2. CDR1 LGHNA and CDR2 YNFKEQ come from the germline V gene. The CDR3 DNA reads TGTGCCAGCAGCCAGGGACAGGGGGCGGATCAGCCCCAGCATTTT. This gives the protein CASSQGQGADQPQHF.

The sample holds a few counts of this clonotype. This chain joins TRBV6-1 and TRBJ2-1, with D unresolved. Germline CDR1 and CDR2: MNHNS and SASEGT. Trimming pared 3 bases from V and 0 bases from J, leaving 9 bases between. This CDR3 is built from 15 residues. The CDR3 DNA follows: TGTGCCAGCAGTGATACCAGCAGCTCCTACAATGAGCAGTTCTTC. The encoded protein is CASSDTSSSYNEQFF.

This clonotype occurred many times. This chain connects TRBV18 to TRBJ2-5; D unclear. The V end lost 2 bases, the J end lost 5 bases, and 3 bases lay between the germline ends. The CDR3 consists of 11 residues. Germline CDR1 is KGHSH and CDR2 is LQKENI. Here the CDR3 reads CASSPLETQYF. As DNA, the CDR3 is TGTGCCAGCTCACCATTGGAGACCCAGTACTTC. Drawing the rest from reference TRBV18 and TRBJ2-5, the complete variable domain is NAGVMQNPRHLVRRRGQEARLRCSPMKGHSHVYWYRQLPEEGLKFMVYLQKENIIDESGMPKERFSAEFPKEGPSILRIQQVVRGDSAAYFCASSPLETQYFGPGTRLLVL.

This clonotype was counted a few times. The CDR3 DNA sequence: TGTGCCTGGAGTGACCGGGGTACTGAAGCTTTCTTT. Amino acid sequence: CAWSDRGTEAFF. J is TRBJ1-1 and V is TRBV30; D unresolved. The CDR3 has 12 amino acids. Germline-derived CDR1 and CDR2 are GTSNPN and SVGIG (reference sequence). With 1 base removed from V and 5 bases from J, the gap between germline ends came to 8 bases.

The chain carries TRBV21-1 and TRBJ2-5; TRBD1, the table's D call, was not compared with the DNA. TRBV21-1 is a pseudogene. The length of the CDR3 is 18 residues. CDR3 amino acids: CASSKETGAEGVQETQYF. CDR3 sequence (DNA): TGTGCCAGCAGCAAAGAGACGGGGGCCGAGGGGGTCCAAGAGACCCAGTACTTC.

The V gene is TRBV12-3 or TRBV12-4, the J gene TRBJ2-3; D is possibly TRBD2 (6 bases). The CDR3 contains 18 residues. Deletions cut 10 bases from V and 3 bases from J, with 29 bases between. Here the CDR3 reads CAICLGGVTLSITDTQYF. As DNA, the CDR3 is TGTGCCATCTGTTTAGGAGGGGTAACCCTTTCGATAACAGATACGCAGTATTTT.

The V gene is TRBV7-9, the J gene TRBJ1-1, with D perhaps TRBD1 (5 bases). Trimming pared 4 bases from V and 1 base from J, leaving 10 bases between. Germline V gives CDR1 SEHNR, CDR2 FQNEAQ (reference sequence). The CDR3 has 14 amino acids. Written as DNA, the CDR3 is TGTGCCAGCAGCTCCTGGGGCGAGAACACTGAAGCTTTCTTT. Its protein is CASSSWGENTEAFF.

V is TRBV7-9 and J is TRBJ1-2; D uncertain. The V gene's germline CDR1 is SEHNR and CDR2 FQNEAQ (reference sequence). CDR3 length: 15 amino acids. Trimming took 5 bases from V and 6 from J, leaving 19 bases between them. In nucleotides, the CDR3 is TGTGCCAGCAGCCCTCTATTGGTAGCAGTGAATGGCTACACCTTC. Encoded protein: CASSPLLVAVNGYTF.

CDR3: CASSLFQPPYEQYF. CDR3 bases: TGTGCCAGCAGCTTATTCCAGCCCCCCTACGAGCAGTACTTC. The chain is built from TRBV5-6 and TRBJ2-7, with D hard to call. CDR1 and CDR2 from the germline V gene are SGHDT and YYEEEE. The CDR3 has 14 amino acids. Trimming left V 2 bases short and J 2 bases short, with 11 bases between.